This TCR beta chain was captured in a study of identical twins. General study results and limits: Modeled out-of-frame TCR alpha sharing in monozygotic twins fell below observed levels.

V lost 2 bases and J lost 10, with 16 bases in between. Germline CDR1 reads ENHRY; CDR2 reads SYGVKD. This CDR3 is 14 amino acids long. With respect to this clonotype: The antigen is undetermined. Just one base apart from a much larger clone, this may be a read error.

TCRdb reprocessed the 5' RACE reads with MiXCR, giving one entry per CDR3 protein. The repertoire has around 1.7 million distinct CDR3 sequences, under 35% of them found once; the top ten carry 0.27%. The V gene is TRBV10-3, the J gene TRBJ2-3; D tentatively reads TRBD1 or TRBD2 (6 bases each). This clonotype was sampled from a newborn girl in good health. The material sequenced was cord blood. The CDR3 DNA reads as TGTGCCATCAGTGAGATCCGGAGGGGGGATGCGCAGTATTTT. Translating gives CAISEIRRGDAQYF.